These T cell receptor beta chains were read from a single sample in a study of shared clonotypes between healthy human individuals. Repertoires were generated with immunoSEQ multiplex PCR, while TCRdb's copy carries only in-frame clones and drops some. This repertoire shows about 2,200,000 clones, about 93% found once; its top ten account for around 1.7%. The source material was naive CD8+ T cells from PBMCs. The source is a young man in good health. Some clones in this sample may be carry-over from other donors' samples. The CDR3 runs from the conserved cysteine through the conserved F or W. Fields, in order: clone size, D gene, V gene, J gene, CDR3 protein, CDR3 DNA. D genes are given only for firm matches. Not all rows give a size; the values are once, few, many and, for expanded clones, a class.

size: once; D: -; V: TRBV13; J: TRBJ2-2; CDR3: CASRAGTPLTGELFF; DNA: TGTGCCAGCAGAGCCGGGACTCCACTTACCGGGGAGCTGTTTTTT
size: -; D: -; V: TRBV13; J: TRBJ2-5; CDR3: CASSLRVGALQETQYF; DNA: TGTGCCAGCAGCTTACGGGTAGGAGCCCTACAAGAGACCCAGTACTTC
size: -; D: TRBD2; V: TRBV15; J: TRBJ2-1; CDR3: CATSSVDGTSGSDEQFF; DNA: TGTGCCACCAGCAGCGTTGACGGGACTAGCGGGAGTGATGAGCAGTTCTTC
size: -; D: -; V: TRBV5-6; J: TRBJ2-7; CDR3: CASSSGTGGVREQYF; DNA: TGTGCCAGCAGCTCTGGAACCGGGGGCGTTAGAGAGCAGTACTTC
size: -; D: -; V: TRBV4-1; J: TRBJ2-7; CDR3: CASSFQDSYEQYF; DNA: TGCGCCAGCAGCTTCCAGGACTCCTACGAGCAGTACTTC
size: -; D: -; V: TRBV9; J: TRBJ1-1; CDR3: CASSAGHLNTEAFF; DNA: TGTGCCAGCAGCGCCGGACACCTGAACACTGAAGCTTTCTTT
size: -; D: -; V: TRBV11-1; J: TRBJ2-7; CDR3: CASSLVRAYEQYF; DNA: TGTGCCAGCAGCTTGGTTAGAGCCTACGAGCAGTACTTC
size: -; D: -; V: TRBV7-9; J: TRBJ1-1; CDR3: CASSPTRQNTEAFF; DNA: TGTGCCAGCAGCCCCACAAGACAGAACACTGAAGCTTTCTTT
size: -; D: -; V: TRBV14; J: TRBJ2-2; CDR3: CASSQDTSRAGELFF; DNA: TGTGCCAGCAGCCAAGATACGAGTAGGGCCGGGGAGCTGTTTTTT
size: -; D: -; V: TRBV28; J: TRBJ1-5; CDR3: CASSTGIRNLLMSQPQHF; DNA: TGTGCCAGCAGTACTGGGATTCGGAATCTTCTAATGTCTCAGCCCCAGCATTTT
size: -; D: -; V: TRBV27; J: TRBJ2-7; CDR3: CASSYSGTYEQYF; DNA: TGTGCCAGCAGTTACAGCGGTACCTACGAGCAGTACTTC
size: -; D: -; V: TRBV10-1; J: TRBJ1-1; CDR3: CASSGRGETEAFF; DNA: TGCGCCAGCAGTGGACGGGGAGAAACTGAAGCTTTCTTT
size: -; D: -; V: TRBV27; J: TRBJ2-7; CDR3: CASSLGTNYEQYF; DNA: TGTGCCAGCAGTTTAGGGACAAACTACGAGCAGTACTTC
size: -; D: -; V: TRBV19; J: TRBJ2-4; CDR3: CASGYTAAIGENIQYF; DNA: TGTGCCAGCGGGTATACAGCGGCGATCGGGGAAAACATTCAGTACTTC
size: -; D: TRBD2; V: TRBV9; J: TRBJ2-3; CDR3: CASRPSGSITDTQYF; DNA: TGTGCCAGCAGACCGAGCGGGAGTATCACAGATACGCAGTATTTT
size: -; D: -; V: TRBV27; J: TRBJ2-3; CDR3: CASSPGTTRGTQYF; DNA: TGTGCCAGCAGTCCGGGAACAACAAGGGGTACGCAGTATTTT
size: -; D: TRBD1; V: TRBV27; J: TRBJ1-3; CDR3: CASSATGAHRSGNTIYF; DNA: TGTGCCAGCAGTGCAACAGGGGCCCACAGGTCTGGAAACACCATATATTTT
size: -; D: TRBD2; V: TRBV9; J: TRBJ2-7; CDR3: CASSVRGGSVYEQYF; DNA: TGTGCCAGCAGCGTACGGGGGGGTTCGGTCTACGAGCAGTACTTC
size: -; D: -; V: TRBV11-2; J: TRBJ2-5; CDR3: CASSEGRPPRETQYF; DNA: TGTGCCAGCAGCGAGGGGCGCCCCCCTCGAGAGACCCAGTACTTC
size: -; D: -; V: TRBV5-1; J: TRBJ1-3; CDR3: CASSASGASGSGNTIYF; DNA: TGCGCCAGCAGCGCCTCAGGGGCGAGTGGTTCTGGAAACACCATATATTTT
size: -; D: -; V: TRBV6-1; J: TRBJ2-2; CDR3: CASSEGPTWVEQGTGELFF; DNA: TGTGCCAGCAGTGAGGGGCCTACTTGGGTCGAGCAAGGCACCGGGGAGCTGTTTTTT
size: -; D: TRBD1; V: TRBV19; J: TRBJ1-4; CDR3: CASSIDPYRDRKNEKLFF; DNA: TGTGCCAGTAGTATAGATCCGTATCGGGACAGGAAGAATGAAAAACTGTTTTTT
size: -; D: -; V: TRBV28; J: TRBJ1-1; CDR3: CASGGNTEAFF; DNA: TGTGCCAGCGGGGGGAACACTGAAGCTTTCTTT
size: -; D: -; V: TRBV4-3; J: TRBJ1-4; CDR3: CASSQEKTATNEKLFF; DNA: TGCGCCAGCAGCCAGGAGAAGACGGCGACTAATGAAAAACTGTTTTTT
size: -; D: TRBD2; V: TRBV29-1; J: TRBJ2-1; CDR3: CSVVAGGGEQFF; DNA: TGCAGCGTTGTTGCGGGGGGAGGTGAGCAGTTCTTC
size: -; D: -; V: TRBV19; J: TRBJ1-5; CDR3: CASSLRDSNQPQHF; DNA: TGTGCCAGTAGTCTGAGGGACAGCAATCAGCCCCAGCATTTT
size: -; D: -; V: TRBV7-9; J: TRBJ1-5; CDR3: CASSLVEVRGNQPQHF; DNA: TGTGCCAGCAGCTTAGTAGAGGTCCGGGGCAATCAGCCCCAGCATTTT
size: -; D: -; V: TRBV28; J: TRBJ2-7; CDR3: CASSYDGRDPASYEQYF; DNA: TGTGCCAGCAGTTATGATGGGCGGGACCCGGCCTCCTACGAGCAGTACTTC
size: -; D: -; V: TRBV9; J: TRBJ1-1; CDR3: CASSVYRDRGEDTEAFF; DNA: TGTGCCAGCAGCGTATACCGGGACCGAGGGGAGGACACTGAAGCTTTCTTT
size: -; D: -; V: TRBV28; J: TRBJ1-2; CDR3: CASSLIPGSYGYTF; DNA: TGTGCCAGCAGTTTAATCCCCGGGAGCTATGGCTACACCTTC
size: once; D: -; V: TRBV7-6; J: TRBJ1-4; CDR3: CASSFPCRGRKLFF; DNA: TGTGCCAGCAGCTTCCCGTGTAGGGGGAGAAAACTGTTTTTT
size: -; D: TRBD1; V: TRBV28; J: TRBJ1-4; CDR3: CASSYIRDRGATNEKLFF; DNA: TGTGCCAGCAGCTATATCCGGGACAGGGGCGCAACTAATGAAAAACTGTTTTTT
size: once; D: TRBD1; V: TRBV5-1; J: TRBJ2-7; CDR3: CASSSTGPSYEQYF; DNA: TGCGCCAGCAGCTCGACAGGGCCATCCTACGAGCAGTACTTC
size: -; D: TRBD1; V: TRBV5-6; J: TRBJ1-2; CDR3: CASSGGQVRYGTHGYTF; DNA: TGTGCCAGCAGCGGAGGACAGGTCCGATATGGGACTCATGGCTACACCTTC
size: -; D: -; V: TRBV10-1; J: TRBJ2-2; CDR3: CASSEALSGELFF; DNA: TGCGCCAGCAGTGAAGCGCTATCCGGGGAGCTGTTTTTT
size: -; D: TRBD2; V: TRBV28; J: TRBJ2-2; CDR3: CASSFIAGGGTGELFF; DNA: TGTGCCAGCAGTTTTATAGCGGGAGGGGGGACCGGGGAGCTGTTTTTT
size: -; D: -; V: TRBV7-9; J: TRBJ2-7; CDR3: CASSLGRQGIYEQYF; DNA: TGTGCCAGCAGCTTAGGGAGGCAGGGGATCTACGAGCAGTACTTC